This T cell receptor (beta chain) was observed in a study of shared clonotypes between healthy human individuals. The study's findings and limits: Although depth was large, rarefaction showed that sequencing of the sorted subsets was incomplete.

Each of the donors was a healthy adult who was HIV-negative and had not had a recent acute infection or vaccination. Of note for this clone: What it binds is unknown.

The assay was carried out at the deep level. This table comes from immunoSEQ multiplex PCR, and its TCRdb copy is limited to in-frame clones, with some not included. Altogether about 600,000 clones are present, 95% to 98% being singletons, with the ten largest covering around 0.057%. Specimen: naive CD4+ T cells sorted from blood. Subset defined: CD45RA+ positively selected. This TCR derives from a woman in her twenties or thirties in good health.

CDR3 sequence (DNA): TGTGCCAGCAGCTTGACCCAGTACCAAGAGACCCAGTACTTC. Translation: CASSLTQYQETQYF. The rearrangement uses TRBV5-4 and TRBJ2-5, with D unresolved. The germline gives CDR1 SGHNT, CDR2 YYREEE (reference sequence). The CDR3 totals 14 residues. Trimming pared 1 base from V and 0 bases from J, leaving 7 bases between. The full variable domain, with the rest looked up from reference TRBV5-4 and TRBJ2-5, is ETGVTQSPTHLIKTRGQQVTLRCSSQSGHNTVSWYQQALGQGPQFIFQYYREEENGRGNFPPRFSGLQFPNYSSELNVNALELDDSALYLCASSLTQYQETQYFGPGTRLLVL.